These 28 T cell receptor beta chains were all obtained from the same sample, sequenced in a study of patients and donors after allogeneic stem cell transplantation. TCRdb reprocessed the RT-PCR reads via MiXCR and lists one record per CDR3 protein. The table records 900,000 to 1,000,000 distinct CDR3 sequences, about a sixth of them present only once. Sequencing was performed on blood, either unsorted or a sorted T cell fraction (not recorded which). Receptors were obtained from a human donor who was either an allogeneic HSCT recipient or a stem cell or donor lymphocyte infusion donor (not recorded which). It is not recorded whose cells these are; they may come from a transplant donor.

J is TRBJ2-3 and V is TRBV30; D is ambiguous. The CDR3 has 12 amino acids. Germline assignment: CDR1 GTSNPN and CDR2 SVGIG (reference sequence). V was clipped by 1 base and J by 6 bases, with 8 bases between them. The CDR3 spells CAWSEISDTQYF. The CDR3 nucleotides are TGTGCCTGGAGTGAGATTTCCGATACGCAGTATTTT.

The V gene is TRBV20-1, the J gene TRBJ2-1; no clear D. The V end was cut by 5 bases, the J end by 10 bases, with 12 bases between. Per germline, CDR1 DFQATT and CDR2 SNEGSKA (reference sequence). This CDR3 is 11 amino acids long. The chain's CDR3 is CSAASDVEQFF. As DNA, the CDR3 is TGCAGTGCTGCTAGTGACGTGGAGCAGTTCTTC.

In this sample, this clonotype turned up a few times. The rearrangement links TRBV4-2 to TRBJ1-5; 8 nucleotides match TRBD1. Per the germline V gene, CDR1 is LGHNA and CDR2 is YNFKEQ. The CDR3 has 16 amino acids. The V gene end was trimmed by 3 bases and the J gene end by 7 bases; junction bases not matched to a gene: 11. The CDR3 coding sequence is TGTGCCAGCAGCCACCGCAGCCCAGGGGGCGAGCAGCCCCAGCATTTT. Amino acids: CASSHRSPGGEQPQHF.

The chain joins TRBV7-6 to TRBJ2-3; D not certain. CDR3 length: 14 residues. CDR1 and CDR2 from the germline V gene are SGHVS and FNYEAQ. The V end was cut by 2 bases, the J end by 6 bases, with 12 bases between. Written as DNA, the CDR3 is TGTGCCAGCAGCTTAAGTAAGGTGTGGGATACGCAGTATTTT. Translating gives CASSLSKVWDTQYF.

The sample holds a few counts of this clonotype. The chain is built from TRBV7-2 and TRBJ2-7; D might be TRBD1 (5 bases). Trimming shortened V by 3 bases and J by 3 bases, and 9 bases separated the two germline ends. Germline lookup yields CDR1 SGHTA and CDR2 FQGNSA. This CDR3 region has 13 residues. The CDR3 protein is CASSFSGNYEQYF. For the CDR3, the DNA is TGTGCCAGCAGCTTTTCAGGGAACTACGAGCAGTACTTC.

This clonotype was counted only a few times. The V and J genes are TRBV10-3 and TRBJ2-7; the match to TRBD2 covers 7 bases. CDR1 is ENHRY, CDR2 SYGVKD, per germline. V was clipped by 10 bases and J by 1 base; unmatched bases: 10. The CDR3 spans 14 residues. The CDR3 nucleotides are TGTGCCACCAGCCGGAGCGGGGAGTCCTACGAGCAGTACTTC. Amino acid sequence: CATSRSGESYEQYF.

This clonotype came up a few times. The rearrangement joins TRBV5-6 to TRBJ1-5; D is unclear. CDR1 is SGHDT and CDR2 is YYEEEE in the germline V gene. The ends were cut back, 2 bases at V and 1 base at J, with 7 bases in the middle. The CDR3 sequence is 14 residues long. The CDR3 loop is CASSFYSSNQPQHF. CDR3 coding DNA: TGTGCCAGCAGCTTTTACAGCAGCAATCAGCCCCAGCATTTT.

The chain has TRBV20-1 and TRBJ2-2; 7 bases agree with TRBD1. Germline V gene data show CDR1 as DFQATT and CDR2 as SNEGSKA (reference sequence). The CDR3 sequence is 15 residues long. The V segment lost 3 bases and the J segment 0 bases; nucleotides outside the gene matches: 4. The CDR3 region has the DNA TGCAGTGCTAGTCAGACAGGGACGAACACCGGGGAGCTGTTTTTT. This encodes CSASQTGTNTGELFF.

The chain couples TRBV9 to TRBJ2-7, with 9 bases lining up with TRBD1. This CDR3 contains 15 residues. J gave up 5 bases and V 0 bases, and 6 bases lay outside the gene matches. Germline values: CDR1 SGDLS, CDR2 YYNGEE. The CDR3 nucleotides are TGTGCCAGCAGCGTAGTGGACAGGGGTATCAACGAGCAGTACTTC. Its translation: CASSVVDRGINEQYF.

The chain recombines TRBV4-2 with TRBJ2-1; TRBD2 matches at 13 bases. Trimming removed 8 bases from V and 4 bases from J; junction bases left unmatched: 2. The germline V gene has CDR1 LGHNA and CDR2 YNFKEQ. This CDR3 has 14 residues. CDR3 DNA: TGTGCCAGCGGACTAGCGGGAGTATACAATGAGCAGTTCTTC. Translated: CASGLAGVYNEQFF.

The rearrangement links TRBV6-2 or TRBV6-3 to TRBJ1-2, with a possible D match to TRBD1 (5 bases). Trimming left V 2 bases short and J 4 bases short, with 17 bases between. Germline CDR1 MNHEY, CDR2 SVGEGT. The CDR3 contains 16 residues. DNA for the CDR3: TGTGCCAGCAGTTACCTCCCCGAGCAGGGTGGCTATGGCTACACCTTC. Translation gives CASSYLPEQGGYGYTF.

This clonotype has only a few counts. This rearrangement joins TRBV10-3 to TRBJ1-1; D gene uncertain. The CDR3 is made up of 13 amino acids. V shed 11 bases and J shed 2 bases, with 15 bases lying between them. Germline V lookup: CDR1 ENHRY, CDR2 SYGVKD. The CDR3 region is CALKEQSNTEAFF. CDR3 sequence (DNA): TGTGCCCTCAAAGAGCAGAGCAACACTGAAGCTTTCTTT.

This clonotype occurred a few times. The chain employs TRBV30 and TRBJ1-1; TRBD1 aligns across 7 bases. V lost 4 bases, J lost 4 bases, and 6 bases stayed unmatched. The CDR3 extends over 13 amino acids. CDR1 is GTSNPN and CDR2 is SVGIG in the germline V gene (reference sequence). CDR3 residues: CAWILEGATEAFF. CDR3 coding DNA: TGTGCCTGGATCTTGGAGGGGGCCACTGAAGCTTTCTTT.

This clonotype was recorded once. This chain joins TRBV6-1 and TRBJ1-3, with D uncertain. CDR3 size: 16 residues. Trimming stripped 6 bases from V and 3 bases from J, with 18 bases between. Germline V gene sequence: CDR1 MNHNS, CDR2 SASEGT. This CDR3 reads CASSRSGAFFGNTIYF. The CDR3 DNA reads TGTGCCAGCAGCCGGAGCGGTGCTTTTTTTGGAAACACCATATATTTT.

The rearrangement links TRBV12-3 or TRBV12-4 to TRBJ2-3; D might be TRBD1 (6 bases). Trimming pared 7 bases from V and 2 bases from J, leaving 10 bases between. This CDR3 has 13 amino acids. CDR3 sequence: CASIRDNTDTQYF. The CDR3 DNA sequence: TGTGCCAGCATCCGGGACAACACAGATACGCAGTATTTT.

The genes are TRBV11-2 and TRBJ2-7; 8 bases are a match to TRBD1. Trimming cost V 5 bases and J 6 bases; bases outside gene matches: 6. CDR1 SGHAT and CDR2 FQNNGV come from the germline V gene. The CDR3 is 13 amino acids. CDR3 residues: CASSPWDRSEQYF. The CDR3 coding sequence is TGTGCCAGCAGCCCCTGGGACAGGAGCGAGCAGTACTTC.

V and J are TRBV29-1 and TRBJ1-1; 10 positions match TRBD1. V lost 7 bases to trimming and J lost 0 bases; unmatched junction nucleotides: 11. CDR3 length equals 16 residues. Germline-derived CDR1 and CDR2 are SQVTM and ANQGSEA. The CDR3 DNA follows: TGCAGCGCCGGACAGGGGGTTTCAAACATGAACACTGAAGCTTTCTTT. Amino acids: CSAGQGVSNMNTEAFF.

The V and J genes are TRBV12-3 or TRBV12-4 and TRBJ1-5; D ambiguous. V was shortened by 4 bases and J by 3 bases, with 13 bases between the two germline ends. The CDR3 consists of 15 residues. CDR3 sequence: CASSYRRALNQPQHF. The DNA of the CDR3 is TGTGCCAGCAGTTATAGGAGGGCCCTCAATCAGCCCCAGCATTTT.

Many counts were recorded for this clonotype. The chain combines TRBV29-1 with TRBJ2-1, with 8 nucleotides matching TRBD2. The CDR3 extends over 13 amino acids. The J segment lost 2 bases and the V segment lost 7 bases, leaving 4 bases of the junction unmatched. Germline V gene sequence: CDR1 SQVTM, CDR2 ANQGSEA. In nucleotides, the CDR3 is TGCAGCGCCGTCGGGGGGGCCTACAATGAGCAGTTCTTC. It codes for CSAVGGAYNEQFF.

This clonotype was counted a few times. J is TRBJ1-2 and V is TRBV4-1; TRBD1 is a possible D gene (6 bases). The germline V and J ends were trimmed by 4 bases and 6 bases, with 21 bases remaining between them. The CDR3 has 16 residues. CDR1 and CDR2 (germline): MGHRA, YSYEKL. The CDR3: CASSPRTVKGGDGYTF. The CDR3 DNA reads as TGCGCCAGCAGCCCGCGGACAGTAAAGGGAGGGGATGGCTACACCTTC.

The CDR3 reads CSANRDRYEKLFF. Here the CDR3 DNA reads TGCAGTGCAAACCGGGACAGATATGAAAAACTGTTTTTT. The V call is TRBV20-1, the J call TRBJ1-4; 7 bases map to TRBD1. CDR3 size: 13 residues. Germline V gene data show CDR1 as DFQATT and CDR2 as SNEGSKA (reference sequence). J lost 6 bases, V lost 6 bases, and 7 bases had no gene match.

This clonotype was recorded a few times. The V and J genes are TRBV5-1 and TRBJ2-2; 8 bases are shared with TRBD2. The V and J ends lost 3 bases and 2 bases, in that order; junction bases with no gene match: 6. Germline lookup yields CDR1 SGHRS and CDR2 YFSETQ. The CDR3 is 16 residues long. The CDR3 DNA reads as TGCGCCAGCAGCTCAGCGGGGGCTCTCAACACCGGGGAGCTGTTTTTT. Protein product: CASSSAGALNTGELFF.

This clonotype has a count of ten or more. The chain is built from TRBV10-3 and TRBJ2-7; D is uncertain. Germline lookup yields CDR1 ENHRY and CDR2 SYGVKD. There are 15 residues in the CDR3. Trimming removed 5 bases at V and 0 bases at J, with 14 bases between. CDR3 loop: CAISNLPDVSYEQYF. CDR3 DNA: TGTGCCATCAGTAATCTCCCGGACGTCTCCTACGAGCAGTACTTC.

The chain employs TRBV4-2 and TRBJ1-1, with 7 bases fitting TRBD1. Germline V gene data show CDR1 as LGHNA and CDR2 as YNFKEQ. Losses at the gene ends were 3 bases for V and 1 base for J; bases not matched to a gene: 8. This CDR3 comprises 16 residues. CDR3 region: CASSQVTGTANTEAFF. The CDR3 coding sequence is TGTGCCAGCAGCCAGGTTACCGGGACAGCGAACACTGAAGCTTTCTTT.

The rearrangement links TRBV27 to TRBJ1-1, with D possibly being TRBD1 (6 bases). V shed 7 bases and J shed 2 bases, with 11 bases lying between them. This CDR3 region has 13 residues. Per germline, CDR1 MNHEY and CDR2 SMNVEV (reference sequence). The CDR3 spells CASKLRGNTEAFF. In DNA form, the CDR3 reads TGTGCCAGCAAGCTCAGGGGAAACACTGAAGCTTTCTTT.

Regarding this clonotype: Being one base from a much bigger clone, this may be a read error. The CDR3 DNA sequence: TGTGCCAGCAGTCAATTTAGAGCGGGGGGCAAAAAACCCACAGATACGCAGTATTTT. It encodes CASSQFRAGGKKPTDTQYF. The chain recombines TRBV12-3 or TRBV12-4 with TRBJ2-3; 9 bases agree with TRBD2. V dropped 5 bases and J dropped 2; count of bases not matched to a gene: 17. This CDR3 spans 19 amino acids.

The V and J genes are TRBV7-3 and TRBJ1-5; 7 nucleotides agree with TRBD1. The CDR3 is 14 residues long. CDR1 is SGHTA and CDR2 is FQGTGA in the germline V gene. V lost 5 bases to trimming and J lost 7 bases; unmatched junction nucleotides: 8. The CDR3 reads CASSRQGPGQPQHF. The CDR3 DNA is TGTGCCAGCAGCCGACAGGGCCCGGGCCAGCCCCAGCATTTT.

This clonotype was found a few times. CDR3 protein: CASSFDRGSILGSEAFF. DNA for the CDR3: TGTGCCAGCAGTTTTGACAGGGGGTCGATCTTGGGTAGTGAAGCTTTCTTT. This rearrangement joins TRBV12-3 or TRBV12-4 to TRBJ1-1; the match to TRBD1 covers 9 bases. Unmatched junction bases numbered 15, after V lost 3 bases and J lost 7 bases. The CDR3 is made up of 17 amino acids.